The clone carrying this T cell receptor (beta chain) occurred a few times. What it recognizes is unknown. Isolation recovered at least 7 million PBMCs from every sample. Through a sample-barcoded 5' primer and a J-beta primer mix, a second PCR was run for roughly 7 to 12 cycles. Via MiXCR, TCRdb re-called the 5' RACE reads, giving one row per CDR3 protein. The sample gives around 1,500,000 distinct CDR3 sequences, around two fifths of which show up once; around 8% is in the top ten. This specimen comes from a study of blood T cells in healthy people across ages. Whole-study results and caveats: Older individuals had lower TCR beta diversity per million T cells (the decline was roughly linear). With naive T cell percentage, TCR beta diversity showed a strong correlation.

The CDR3 sequence is 16 residues long. Trimming pared 5 bases from V and 2 bases from J, leaving 13 bases between. CDR1 and CDR2 from the germline V gene are SGHTA and FQGNSA. Sequencing was carried out using blood. The chain is built from TRBV7-2 and TRBJ2-6; possibly TRBD1 or TRBD2 for D (5 bases each). The sequence was obtained from a woman under 30 in good health. The DNA of the CDR3 is TGTGCCAGCAGCCCAACACGGGGCACTGGGGCCAACGTCCTGACTTTC. Translated: CASSPTRGTGANVLTF.